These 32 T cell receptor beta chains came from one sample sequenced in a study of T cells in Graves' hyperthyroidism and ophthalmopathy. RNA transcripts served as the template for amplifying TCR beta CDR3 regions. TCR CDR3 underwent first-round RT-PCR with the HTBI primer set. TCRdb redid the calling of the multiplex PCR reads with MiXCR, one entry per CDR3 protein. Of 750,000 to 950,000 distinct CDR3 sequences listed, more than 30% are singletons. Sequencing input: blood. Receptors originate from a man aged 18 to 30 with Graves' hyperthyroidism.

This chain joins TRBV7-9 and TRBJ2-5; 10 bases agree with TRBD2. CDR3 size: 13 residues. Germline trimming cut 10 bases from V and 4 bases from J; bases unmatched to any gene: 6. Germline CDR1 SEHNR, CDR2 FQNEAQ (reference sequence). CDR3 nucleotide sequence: TGTGCCACTGAATCTAGCGGGGGAGAGACCCAGTACTTC. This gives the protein CATESSGGETQYF.

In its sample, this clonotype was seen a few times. DNA of the CDR3: TGCGCCAGCAGCTTGAGGAGCGGGACCTCCTACGAGCAGTACTTC. Its protein is CASSLRSGTSYEQYF. The J gene is TRBJ2-7, the V gene TRBV5-1; TRBD2 agrees at 7 bases. CDR3 length: 15 residues. The ends lost 1 base at V and 0 bases at J; junction bases unmatched: 4. Germline V gene sequence: CDR1 SGHRS, CDR2 YFSETQ.

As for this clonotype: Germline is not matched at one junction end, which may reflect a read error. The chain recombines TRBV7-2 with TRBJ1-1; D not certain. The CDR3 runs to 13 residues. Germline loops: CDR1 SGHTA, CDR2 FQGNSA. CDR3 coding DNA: TGCGCCAGCAGCCATGATACCGGGGTTGAAGCTTTCTTT. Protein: CASSHDTGVEAFF.

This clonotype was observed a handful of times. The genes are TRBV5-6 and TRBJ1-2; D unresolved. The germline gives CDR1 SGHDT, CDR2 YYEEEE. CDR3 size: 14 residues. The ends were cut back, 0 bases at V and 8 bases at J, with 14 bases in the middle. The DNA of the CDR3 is TGTGCCAGCAGCTTGGCCCCACGTCTCGAAGGCTACACCTTC. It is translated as CASSLAPRLEGYTF.

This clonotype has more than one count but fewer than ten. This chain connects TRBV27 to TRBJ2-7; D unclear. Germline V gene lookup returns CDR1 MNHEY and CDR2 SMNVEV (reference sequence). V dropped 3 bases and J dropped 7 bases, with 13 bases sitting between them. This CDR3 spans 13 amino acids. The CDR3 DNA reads TGTGCCAGCAGTTTTACGGGCTCTGGGGAGCAGTACTTC. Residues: CASSFTGSGEQYF.

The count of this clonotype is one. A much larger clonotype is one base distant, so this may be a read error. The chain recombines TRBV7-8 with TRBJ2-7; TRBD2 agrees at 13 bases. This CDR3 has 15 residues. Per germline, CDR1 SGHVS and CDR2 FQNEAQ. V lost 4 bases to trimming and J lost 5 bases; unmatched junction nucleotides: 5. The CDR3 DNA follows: TGTGCCAGCAGCTCAGGGACTAGCGGGACCCACGAGCAGTACTTC. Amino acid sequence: CASSSGTSGTHEQYF.

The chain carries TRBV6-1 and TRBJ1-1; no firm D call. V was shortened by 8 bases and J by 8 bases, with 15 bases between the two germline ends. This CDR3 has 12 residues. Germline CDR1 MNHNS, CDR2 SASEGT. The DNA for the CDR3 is TGTGCCAGCTCATATTATAGTACCGAAGCTTTCTTT. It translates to CASSYYSTEAFF.

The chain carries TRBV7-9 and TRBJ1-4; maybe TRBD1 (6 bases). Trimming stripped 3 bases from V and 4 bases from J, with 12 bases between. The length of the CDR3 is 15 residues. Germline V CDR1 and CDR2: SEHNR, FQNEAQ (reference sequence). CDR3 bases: TGTGCCAGCAGCTTCACTCCAGGGGATAATGAAAAACTGTTTTTT. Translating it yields CASSFTPGDNEKLFF.

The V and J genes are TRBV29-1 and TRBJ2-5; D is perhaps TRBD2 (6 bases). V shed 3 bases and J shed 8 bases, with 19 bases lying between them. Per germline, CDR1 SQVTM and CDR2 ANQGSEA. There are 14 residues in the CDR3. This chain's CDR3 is CSVEGGTGPGTQYF. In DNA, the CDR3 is TGCAGCGTTGAGGGCGGGACCGGTCCGGGAACCCAGTACTTC.

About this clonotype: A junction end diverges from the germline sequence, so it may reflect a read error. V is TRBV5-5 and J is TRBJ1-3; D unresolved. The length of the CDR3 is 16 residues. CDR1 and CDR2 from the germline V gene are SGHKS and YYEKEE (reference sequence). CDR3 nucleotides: TGCGCCAGCAGCCTTGAGCCCCTGAGCTCTGGAAACACCATATATTTT. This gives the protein CASSLEPLSSGNTIYF.

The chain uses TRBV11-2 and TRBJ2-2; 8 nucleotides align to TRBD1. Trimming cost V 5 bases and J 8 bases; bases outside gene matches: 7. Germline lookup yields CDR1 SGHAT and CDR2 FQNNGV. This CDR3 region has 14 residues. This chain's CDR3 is CASSMTGERGELFF. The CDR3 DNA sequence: TGTGCCAGCAGCATGACAGGGGAAAGGGGGGAGCTGTTTTTT.

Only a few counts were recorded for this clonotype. The CDR3 protein is CASGTDQETQYF. In DNA form, the CDR3 reads TGTGCCAGTGGGACCGACCAAGAGACCCAGTACTTC. V and J are TRBV6-5 and TRBJ2-5; D may be TRBD1 or TRBD2 (5 bases each). V was trimmed by 9 bases and J by 0 bases, leaving 8 bases between them. Per the germline V gene, CDR1 is MNHEY and CDR2 is SVGAGI. The CDR3 sequence is 12 residues long.

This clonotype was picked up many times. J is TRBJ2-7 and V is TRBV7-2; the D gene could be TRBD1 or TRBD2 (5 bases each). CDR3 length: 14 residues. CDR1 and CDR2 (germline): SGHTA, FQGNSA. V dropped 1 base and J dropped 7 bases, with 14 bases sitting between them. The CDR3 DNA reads TGTGCCAGCAGCTTAGACGGGGCGTGGAGGGAGCAGTACTTC. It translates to CASSLDGAWREQYF.

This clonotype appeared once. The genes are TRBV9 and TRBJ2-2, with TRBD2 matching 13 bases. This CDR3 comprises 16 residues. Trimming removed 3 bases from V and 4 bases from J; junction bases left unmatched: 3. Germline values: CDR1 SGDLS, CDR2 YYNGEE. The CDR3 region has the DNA TGTGCCAGCAGCGGGGGACTAGCGGGATTCACCGGGGAGCTGTTTTTT. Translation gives CASSGGLAGFTGELFF.

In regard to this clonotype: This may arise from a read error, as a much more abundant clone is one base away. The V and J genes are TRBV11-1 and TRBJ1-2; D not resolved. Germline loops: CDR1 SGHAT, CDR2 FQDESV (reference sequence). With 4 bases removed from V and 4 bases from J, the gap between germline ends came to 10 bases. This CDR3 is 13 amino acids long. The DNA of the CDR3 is TGTGCCAGCAGCTCGTACCGATCCTATGGCTACACCTTC. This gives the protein CASSSYRSYGYTF.

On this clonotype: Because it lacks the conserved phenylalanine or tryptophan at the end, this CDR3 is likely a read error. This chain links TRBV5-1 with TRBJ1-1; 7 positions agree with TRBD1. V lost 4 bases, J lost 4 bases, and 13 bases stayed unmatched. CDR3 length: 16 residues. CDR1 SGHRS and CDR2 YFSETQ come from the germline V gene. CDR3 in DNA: TGCGCCAGCAGCACCGGACAGGTAGGCTCCGGCACTGAAGCTTTCTCT. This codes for CASSTGQVGSGTEAFS.

The CDR3 loop reads CASTDAPGTNEKLFF. Here the CDR3 DNA reads TGTGCCAGTACCGACGCCCCAGGGACTAATGAAAAACTGTTTTTT. This chain connects TRBV19 to TRBJ1-4, with D possibly matching TRBD1 (5 bases). There are 15 residues in the CDR3. Germline values: CDR1 LNHDA, CDR2 SQIVND (reference sequence). Trimming pared 7 bases from V and 2 bases from J, leaving 14 bases between.

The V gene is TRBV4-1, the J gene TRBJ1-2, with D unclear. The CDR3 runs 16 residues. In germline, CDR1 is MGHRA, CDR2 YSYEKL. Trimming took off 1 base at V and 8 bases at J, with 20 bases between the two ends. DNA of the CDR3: TGCGCCAGCAGCCAAGTCACACTCGTCGGGGATTCCGGCTACACCTTC. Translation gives CASSQVTLVGDSGYTF.

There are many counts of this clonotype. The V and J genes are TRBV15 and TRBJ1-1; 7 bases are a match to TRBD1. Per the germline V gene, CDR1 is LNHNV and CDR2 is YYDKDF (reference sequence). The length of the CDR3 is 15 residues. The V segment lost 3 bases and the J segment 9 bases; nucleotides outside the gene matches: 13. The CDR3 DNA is TGTGCCACCAGCAGCCCCGGGACAGAACCGAGCAAAGCTTTCTTT. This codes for CATSSPGTEPSKAFF.

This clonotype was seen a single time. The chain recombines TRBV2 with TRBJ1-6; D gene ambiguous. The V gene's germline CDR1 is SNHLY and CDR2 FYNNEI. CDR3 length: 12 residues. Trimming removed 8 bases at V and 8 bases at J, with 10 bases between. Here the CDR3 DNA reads TGTGCCAGCCGGGGATATGATTCACCCCTCCACTTT. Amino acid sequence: CASRGYDSPLHF.

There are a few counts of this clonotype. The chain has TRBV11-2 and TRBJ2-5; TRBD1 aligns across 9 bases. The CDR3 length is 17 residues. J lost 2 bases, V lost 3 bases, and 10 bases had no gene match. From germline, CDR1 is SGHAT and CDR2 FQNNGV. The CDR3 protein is CASSFRFPGQGQETQYF. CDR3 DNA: TGTGCCAGCAGCTTTCGGTTTCCGGGACAGGGACAAGAGACCCAGTACTTC.

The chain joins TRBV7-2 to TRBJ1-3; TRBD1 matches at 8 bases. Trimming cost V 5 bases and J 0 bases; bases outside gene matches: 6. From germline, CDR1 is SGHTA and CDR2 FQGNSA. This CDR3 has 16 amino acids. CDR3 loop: CASSTWTGPSGNTIYF. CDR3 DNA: TGTGCCAGCAGCACCTGGACAGGGCCCTCTGGAAACACCATATATTTT. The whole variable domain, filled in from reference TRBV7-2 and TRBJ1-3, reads GAGVSQSPSNKVTEKGKDVELRCDPISGHTALYWYRQSLGQGLEFLIYFQGNSAPDKSGLPSDRFSAERTGGSVSTLTIQRTQQEDSAVYLCASSTWTGPSGNTIYFGEGSWLTVV.

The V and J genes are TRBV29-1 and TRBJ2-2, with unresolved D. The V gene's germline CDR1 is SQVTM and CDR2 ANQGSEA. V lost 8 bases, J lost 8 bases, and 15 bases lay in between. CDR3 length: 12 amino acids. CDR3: CSSTARVGELFF. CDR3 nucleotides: TGCAGCTCCACCGCCCGGGTTGGGGAGCTGTTTTTT.

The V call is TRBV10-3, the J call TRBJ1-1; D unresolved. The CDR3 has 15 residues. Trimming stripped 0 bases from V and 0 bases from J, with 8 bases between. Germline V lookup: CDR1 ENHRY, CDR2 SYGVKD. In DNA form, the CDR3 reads TGTGCCATCAGTGAGTCCATCGGGGTGAACACTGAAGCTTTCTTT. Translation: CAISESIGVNTEAFF.

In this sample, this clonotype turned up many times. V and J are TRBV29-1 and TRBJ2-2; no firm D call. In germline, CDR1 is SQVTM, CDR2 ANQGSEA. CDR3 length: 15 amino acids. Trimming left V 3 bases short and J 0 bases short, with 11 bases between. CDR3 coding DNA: TGCAGCGTTGATTTGGCCACCTCGAACACCGGGGAGCTGTTTTTT. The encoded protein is CSVDLATSNTGELFF.

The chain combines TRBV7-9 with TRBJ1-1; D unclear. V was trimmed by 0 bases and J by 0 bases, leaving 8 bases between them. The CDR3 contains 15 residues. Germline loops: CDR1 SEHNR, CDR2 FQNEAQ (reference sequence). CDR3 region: CASSLARAVNTEAFF. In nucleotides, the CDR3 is TGTGCCAGCAGCTTAGCGCGGGCGGTGAACACTGAAGCTTTCTTT.

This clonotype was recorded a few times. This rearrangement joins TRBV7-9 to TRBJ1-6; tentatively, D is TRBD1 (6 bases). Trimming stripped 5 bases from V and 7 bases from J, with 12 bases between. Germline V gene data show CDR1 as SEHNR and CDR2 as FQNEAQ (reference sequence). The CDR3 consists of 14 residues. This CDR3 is CASSKGTTNSPLHF. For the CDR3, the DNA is TGTGCCAGCAGCAAGGGGACAACGAATTCACCCCTCCACTTT.

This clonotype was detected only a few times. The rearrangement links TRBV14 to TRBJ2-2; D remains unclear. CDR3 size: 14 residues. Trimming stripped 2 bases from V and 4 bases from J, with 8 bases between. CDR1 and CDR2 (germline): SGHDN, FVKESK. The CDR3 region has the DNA TGTGCCAGCAGCCAACTAGACGGCACCGGGGAGCTGTTTTTT. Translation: CASSQLDGTGELFF.

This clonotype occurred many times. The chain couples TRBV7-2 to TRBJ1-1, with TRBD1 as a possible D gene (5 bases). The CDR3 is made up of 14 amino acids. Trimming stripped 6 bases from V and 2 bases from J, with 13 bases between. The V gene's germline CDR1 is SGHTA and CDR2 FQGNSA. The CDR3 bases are TGTGCCAGCAGTCTCCTGACAGTCAACACTGAAGCTTTCTTT. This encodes CASSLLTVNTEAFF.

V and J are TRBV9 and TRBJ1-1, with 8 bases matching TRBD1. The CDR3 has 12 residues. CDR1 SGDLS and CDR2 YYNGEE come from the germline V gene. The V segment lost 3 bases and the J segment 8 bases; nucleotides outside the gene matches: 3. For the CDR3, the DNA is TGTGCCAGCAGCGCCGGGGACAGGGAAGCTTTCTTT. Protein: CASSAGDREAFF.

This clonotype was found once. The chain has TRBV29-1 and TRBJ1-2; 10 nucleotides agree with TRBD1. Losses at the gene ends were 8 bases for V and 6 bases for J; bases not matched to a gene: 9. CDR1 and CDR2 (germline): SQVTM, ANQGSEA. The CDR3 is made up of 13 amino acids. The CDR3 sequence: CSSKGQGFDGYTF. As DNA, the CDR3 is TGCAGCTCAAAGGGACAGGGGTTCGATGGCTACACCTTC.

The CDR3, as DNA: TGTGCCAGCAGCCGAACGGACAGATACGCTGAAGCTTTCTTT. Its protein product is CASSRTDRYAEAFF. V and J are TRBV12-3 or TRBV12-4 and TRBJ1-1; tentatively, D is TRBD1 (6 bases). The CDR3 totals 14 residues. Between the trimmed V and J ends, which lost 6 bases and 6 bases, there was a span of 17 bases.